Listed below are T cell receptor beta chains from one sample, sequenced in a study of cytomegalovirus exposure and HLA in healthy donors. The repertoire was sequenced with immunoSEQ multiplex PCR; TCRdb's copy has only in-frame clones and lacks some. Altogether approximately 61,000 clones are present, around 64% being singletons, with the ten largest covering around 3%. The source material was PBMCs. The source of these receptors is a woman aged 45-65 years in good health and CMV-seronegative. Each CDR3 is given with its conserved first and last residue. The order of the fields is J gene, clone size, D gene, V gene, CDR3 protein, CDR3 DNA. D genes are given only for firm matches. Clone size is stated in some rows and not others, as once, few, many or a class when expanded.

J gene: TRBJ1-2; clone size: once; D gene: TRBD1; V gene: TRBV28; CDR3 protein: CASRETQGQGSYGYTF; CDR3 DNA: TGTGCCAGCAGAGAAACCCAGGGACAGGGCTCCTATGGCTACACCTTC
J gene: TRBJ1-1; clone size: few; D gene: TRBD1; V gene: TRBV10-3; CDR3 protein: CAISRDSTYTEAFF; CDR3 DNA: TGTGCCATCAGTAGGGACAGCACCTACACTGAAGCTTTCTTT
J gene: TRBJ2-5; clone size: NA; D gene: TRBD2; V gene: TRBV4-1; CDR3 protein: CASSQDGRGLAGRETQYF; CDR3 DNA: TGCGCCAGCAGCCAAGATGGGCGCGGACTAGCGGGACGAGAGACCCAGTACTTC
J gene: TRBJ2-5; clone size: NA; D gene: TRBD1; V gene: TRBV6-6; CDR3 protein: CASSLTGKETQYF; CDR3 DNA: TGTGCCAGCAGCTTGACAGGGAAAGAGACCCAGTACTTC
J gene: TRBJ1-1; clone size: NA; D gene: NA; V gene: TRBV4-3; CDR3 protein: CASSQRGPAEAFF; CDR3 DNA: TGCGCCAGCAGCCAGAGAGGTCCCGCTGAAGCTTTCTTT
J gene: TRBJ2-5; clone size: NA; D gene: NA; V gene: TRBV4-2; CDR3 protein: CASSQGATGQETQYF; CDR3 DNA: TGTGCCAGCAGCCAAGGGGCGACGGGGCAAGAGACCCAGTACTTC
J gene: TRBJ1-5; clone size: NA; D gene: NA; V gene: TRBV4-2; CDR3 protein: CASSLGDQPQHF; CDR3 DNA: TGTGCCAGCAGCCTCGGAGATCAGCCCCAGCATTTT
J gene: TRBJ2-7; clone size: NA; D gene: NA; V gene: TRBV7-6; CDR3 protein: CASSLADTEGYEQYF; CDR3 DNA: TGTGCCAGCAGCCTAGCCGACACAGAAGGCTACGAGCAGTACTTC
J gene: TRBJ1-2; clone size: many; D gene: TRBD1; V gene: TRBV4-1; CDR3 protein: CASTKGQEYWGYTF; CDR3 DNA: TGCGCCAGCACGAAGGGACAGGAGTATTGGGGCTACACCTTC
J gene: TRBJ1-5; clone size: NA; D gene: NA; V gene: TRBV28; CDR3 protein: CASSLQGNQPQHF; CDR3 DNA: TGTGCCAGCAGTCTACAGGGAAATCAGCCCCAGCATTTT
J gene: TRBJ2-1; clone size: NA; D gene: TRBD2; V gene: TRBV5-1; CDR3 protein: CASSIASGRGYDEQFF; CDR3 DNA: TGCGCCAGCAGCATCGCTAGCGGGAGGGGGTATGATGAGCAGTTCTTC
J gene: TRBJ2-7; clone size: NA; D gene: TRBD2; V gene: TRBV25-1; CDR3 protein: CASMAGAYEQYF; CDR3 DNA: TGTGCCAGCATGGCGGGGGCCTACGAGCAGTACTTC
J gene: TRBJ2-3; clone size: NA; D gene: TRBD1; V gene: TRBV6-6; CDR3 protein: CASRRGQGTDTQYF; CDR3 DNA: TGTGCCAGCCGGCGTGGACAGGGTACCGATACGCAGTATTTT
J gene: TRBJ1-2; clone size: NA; D gene: TRBD1; V gene: TRBV5-8; CDR3 protein: CASSLQGAQGGGYTF; CDR3 DNA: TGTGCCAGCAGCTTGCAGGGGGCGCAAGGGGGCGGCTACACCTTC
J gene: TRBJ2-1; clone size: once; D gene: TRBD2; V gene: TRBV27; CDR3 protein: CASSSPTSGRPLGNEQFF; CDR3 DNA: TGTGCCAGCAGTTCCCCCACTAGCGGGAGGCCCCTGGGAAATGAGCAGTTCTTC
J gene: TRBJ2-1; clone size: few; D gene: TRBD2; V gene: TRBV10-1; CDR3 protein: CASSEGSGEYNEQFF; CDR3 DNA: TGCGCCAGCAGTGAGGGTAGCGGGGAATACAATGAGCAGTTCTTC
J gene: TRBJ2-1; clone size: NA; D gene: NA; V gene: TRBV9; CDR3 protein: CASSTQQGNEQFF; CDR3 DNA: TGTGCCAGCAGCACGCAACAGGGAAATGAGCAGTTCTTC
J gene: TRBJ1-1; clone size: few; D gene: NA; V gene: TRBV9; CDR3 protein: CASSGLTGNTEAFF; CDR3 DNA: TGTGCCAGCAGCGGTCTTACAGGGAACACTGAAGCTTTCTTT
J gene: TRBJ1-2; clone size: few; D gene: NA; V gene: TRBV6-5; CDR3 protein: CASSYTDGRGGYTF; CDR3 DNA: TGTGCCAGCAGTTACACGGACGGGAGAGGAGGCTACACCTTC
J gene: TRBJ2-1; clone size: NA; D gene: TRBD2; V gene: TRBV7-8; CDR3 protein: CASGPGRWTSVYNEQFF; CDR3 DNA: TGTGCCAGCGGACCCGGACGTTGGACTAGCGTTTACAATGAGCAGTTCTTC
J gene: TRBJ1-3; clone size: NA; D gene: NA; V gene: TRBV6-5; CDR3 protein: CASGYSRGSGNTIYF; CDR3 DNA: TGTGCCAGCGGTTATTCCAGGGGTTCTGGAAACACCATATATTTT
J gene: TRBJ2-5; clone size: NA; D gene: NA; V gene: TRBV2; CDR3 protein: CASSEARPIQETQYF; CDR3 DNA: TGTGCCAGCAGTGAAGCGCGGCCGATCCAAGAGACCCAGTACTTC
J gene: TRBJ1-2; clone size: NA; D gene: NA; V gene: TRBV2; CDR3 protein: CASSPSVQYGYTF; CDR3 DNA: TGTGCCAGCAGTCCTTCAGTCCAGTATGGCTACACCTTC
J gene: TRBJ1-1; clone size: NA; D gene: TRBD1; V gene: TRBV19; CDR3 protein: CATVGQGGSEAFF; CDR3 DNA: TGTGCCACCGTAGGACAGGGGGGCTCTGAAGCTTTCTTT
J gene: TRBJ2-1; clone size: NA; D gene: TRBD2; V gene: TRBV30; CDR3 protein: CAWRGLALNNEQFF; CDR3 DNA: TGTGCCTGGAGGGGACTAGCGTTGAACAATGAGCAGTTCTTC
J gene: TRBJ2-5; clone size: NA; D gene: NA; V gene: TRBV5-1; CDR3 protein: CASSLFGEVQETQYF; CDR3 DNA: TGCGCCAGCAGCTTGTTCGGAGAAGTCCAAGAGACCCAGTACTTC
J gene: TRBJ2-5; clone size: NA; D gene: TRBD2; V gene: TRBV6-5; CDR3 protein: CASSWGLAEETQYF; CDR3 DNA: TGTGCCAGCAGTTGGGGCCTAGCGGAGGAGACCCAGTACTTC
J gene: TRBJ2-3; clone size: few; D gene: NA; V gene: TRBV4-1; CDR3 protein: CASSLLEANGNTQYF; CDR3 DNA: TGCGCCAGCAGCCTCCTGGAGGCTAACGGGAATACGCAGTATTTT
J gene: TRBJ2-7; clone size: NA; D gene: NA; V gene: TRBV25-1; CDR3 protein: CASSEFGSGRYEQYF; CDR3 DNA: TGTGCCAGCAGTGAATTTGGTAGCGGTAGGTACGAGCAGTACTTC
J gene: TRBJ2-6; clone size: NA; D gene: NA; V gene: TRBV7-2; CDR3 protein: CASSLRGSGANVLTF; CDR3 DNA: TGTGCCAGCAGCTTAAGGGGGTCTGGGGCCAACGTCCTGACTTTC
J gene: TRBJ1-5; clone size: few; D gene: NA; V gene: TRBV28; CDR3 protein: CASSSLRGMAIQPQHF; CDR3 DNA: TGTGCCAGCAGTTCCCTTAGGGGAATGGCGATTCAGCCCCAGCATTTT
J gene: TRBJ1-2; clone size: NA; D gene: NA; V gene: TRBV10-3; CDR3 protein: CAISSVYGYTF; CDR3 DNA: TGTGCCATCAGCTCGGTCTATGGCTACACCTTC
J gene: TRBJ2-3; clone size: NA; D gene: NA; V gene: TRBV7-9; CDR3 protein: CASSLERGSTDTQYF; CDR3 DNA: TGTGCCAGCAGCTTAGAGCGCGGGAGCACAGATACGCAGTATTTT
J gene: TRBJ2-5; clone size: NA; D gene: TRBD1; V gene: TRBV9; CDR3 protein: CASSVGTAQETQYF; CDR3 DNA: TGTGCCAGCAGCGTTGGGACAGCTCAAGAGACCCAGTACTTC
J gene: TRBJ1-1; clone size: few; D gene: TRBD1; V gene: TRBV28; CDR3 protein: CASSSDRGAFF; CDR3 DNA: TGTGCCAGCAGCTCCGACAGGGGAGCTTTCTTT
J gene: TRBJ1-5; clone size: NA; D gene: NA; V gene: TRBV5-6; CDR3 protein: CASSSRGKGNQPQHF; CDR3 DNA: TGTGCCAGCAGCTCCAGGGGTAAGGGCAATCAGCCCCAGCATTTT
J gene: TRBJ1-2; clone size: few; D gene: NA; V gene: TRBV28; CDR3 protein: CASSFSPGANYGYTF; CDR3 DNA: TGTGCCAGCAGTTTCTCGCCGGGAGCAAACTATGGCTACACCTTC
J gene: TRBJ1-1; clone size: few; D gene: TRBD1; V gene: TRBV5-1; CDR3 protein: CASSDKQGETEAFF; CDR3 DNA: TGCGCCAGCAGCGACAAACAGGGGGAAACTGAAGCTTTCTTT
J gene: TRBJ1-2; clone size: NA; D gene: TRBD1; V gene: TRBV5-6; CDR3 protein: CASSRLDSGTGGGYTF; CDR3 DNA: TGTGCCAGCAGCCGACTGGACTCCGGGACAGGGGGTGGCTACACCTTC
J gene: TRBJ2-1; clone size: NA; D gene: TRBD1; V gene: TRBV9; CDR3 protein: CASSVGGTGGNEQFF; CDR3 DNA: TGTGCCAGCAGCGTAGGGGGGACAGGGGGCAATGAGCAGTTCTTC
J gene: TRBJ2-7; clone size: NA; D gene: NA; V gene: TRBV6-5; CDR3 protein: CASSYDTSSYEQYF; CDR3 DNA: TGTGCCAGCAGTTATGACACCAGCTCCTACGAGCAGTACTTC
J gene: TRBJ2-1; clone size: many; D gene: TRBD2; V gene: TRBV7-9; CDR3 protein: CASSFPSGDYNEQFF; CDR3 DNA: TGTGCCAGCAGCTTCCCTAGCGGAGATTACAATGAGCAGTTCTTC
J gene: TRBJ1-5; clone size: NA; D gene: TRBD1; V gene: TRBV28; CDR3 protein: CASSLVAGQGNNQPQHF; CDR3 DNA: TGTGCCAGCAGTTTAGTGGCGGGACAGGGGAACAATCAGCCCCAGCATTTT
J gene: TRBJ2-7; clone size: NA; D gene: TRBD1; V gene: TRBV11-2; CDR3 protein: CASSFGTGPYEQYF; CDR3 DNA: TGTGCCAGCAGCTTTGGGACAGGACCCTACGAGCAGTACTTC
J gene: TRBJ2-1; clone size: NA; D gene: TRBD2; V gene: TRBV7-3; CDR3 protein: CASSPSGSSYNEQFF; CDR3 DNA: TGTGCCAGCAGCCCAAGCGGGAGCTCCTACAATGAGCAGTTCTTC
J gene: TRBJ2-6; clone size: NA; D gene: NA; V gene: TRBV7-3; CDR3 protein: CASLPGGVGANVLTF; CDR3 DNA: TGTGCCTCCCTCCCTGGAGGCGTTGGGGCCAACGTCCTGACTTTC
J gene: TRBJ2-2; clone size: NA; D gene: NA; V gene: TRBV6-5; CDR3 protein: CASTKGQGYPGELFF; CDR3 DNA: TGTGCCAGCACTAAGGGCCAGGGTTACCCCGGGGAGCTGTTTTTT
J gene: TRBJ2-7; clone size: medium-sized; D gene: NA; V gene: TRBV4-3; CDR3 protein: CASSHDTGSSAYEQYF; CDR3 DNA: TGCGCCAGCAGCCATGATACAGGGAGTAGCGCCTACGAGCAGTACTTC
J gene: TRBJ2-7; clone size: NA; D gene: TRBD2; V gene: TRBV7-9; CDR3 protein: CASSPSGGRAGQYF; CDR3 DNA: TGTGCCAGCAGCCCCTCTGGCGGGAGGGCTGGGCAGTACTTC
J gene: TRBJ1-5; clone size: NA; D gene: NA; V gene: TRBV15; CDR3 protein: CATSRETQTQPQHF; CDR3 DNA: TGTGCCACCAGCAGAGAGACTCAAACCCAGCCCCAGCATTTT
J gene: TRBJ1-1; clone size: NA; D gene: NA; V gene: TRBV5-4; CDR3 protein: CASSSGGILALNTEAFF; CDR3 DNA: TGTGCCAGCAGCTCGGGGGGAATCCTTGCGCTGAACACTGAAGCTTTCTTT
J gene: TRBJ1-1; clone size: NA; D gene: NA; V gene: TRBV5-1; CDR3 protein: CASSDQGRTEAFF; CDR3 DNA: TGCGCCAGCTCTGATCAGGGCAGGACTGAAGCTTTCTTT
J gene: TRBJ1-4; clone size: NA; D gene: NA; V gene: TRBV11-3; CDR3 protein: CASSLGGLYEKLFF; CDR3 DNA: TGTGCCAGCAGCTTAGGGGGCCTATACGAAAAACTGTTTTTT
J gene: TRBJ1-5; clone size: NA; D gene: TRBD1; V gene: TRBV6-5; CDR3 protein: CASRRQGSGHQPQHF; CDR3 DNA: TGTGCCAGCAGACGACAGGGATCAGGGCATCAGCCCCAGCATTTT
J gene: TRBJ2-7; clone size: NA; D gene: NA; V gene: TRBV19; CDR3 protein: CASSPGQGRAYEQYF; CDR3 DNA: TGTGCCAGTAGTCCAGGCCAGGGGAGGGCCTACGAGCAGTACTTC